The next 22 T cell receptor beta chains were all read from a single sample in a study of T cells after yellow fever vaccination. Using its own MiXCR run on the 5' RACE reads, TCRdb lists one record per CDR3 protein. The data hold about 630,000 distinct CDR3 sequences, with around 12% observed a single time. Sequenced here: PBMCs, sampled on the day of the yellow fever booster vaccination. The origin of the receptors is a man aged 25-40 years who received the YFV17D yellow fever vaccine.

Only a few counts were recorded for this clonotype. The V gene is TRBV14, the J gene TRBJ2-7, with 7 bases that match TRBD2. CDR3 length: 14 amino acids. The ends lost 3 bases at V and 2 bases at J; junction bases unmatched: 4. CDR1 and CDR2 (germline): SGHDN, FVKESK. In DNA form, the CDR3 reads TGTGCCAGCAGCCAGAGAAGCGGGGCCTACGAGCAGTACTTC. Translating gives CASSQRSGAYEQYF.

A few counts support this clonotype. This sequence joins TRBV7-2 and TRBJ2-2, with 7 bases matching TRBD2. The CDR3 totals 15 residues. V lost 5 bases, J lost 6 bases, and 9 bases stayed unmatched. CDR1 is SGHTA and CDR2 is FQGNSA in the germline V gene. CDR3 in amino acids: CASSPTGLFAGELFF. The CDR3 bases are TGTGCCAGCAGCCCGACGGGACTATTTGCCGGGGAGCTGTTTTTT.

This clonotype has more than one count but fewer than ten. The chain employs TRBV14 and TRBJ1-5, with TRBD1 as a possible D gene (5 bases). There are 16 residues in the CDR3. Trimming left V 0 bases short and J 4 bases short, with 13 bases between. Germline values: CDR1 SGHDN, CDR2 FVKESK. CDR3 in DNA: TGTGCCAGCAGCCAAGATTATGGACGGGGGAATCAGCCCCAGCATTTT. It translates to CASSQDYGRGNQPQHF.

The genes are TRBV14 and TRBJ2-5, with 13 bases lining up with TRBD2. From germline, CDR1 is SGHDN and CDR2 FVKESK. The CDR3 runs 16 residues. The trim removed 1 base at V and 4 bases at J, leaving 3 bases unmatched. CDR3 amino acids: CASSQGTSGRGETQYF. DNA for the CDR3: TGTGCCAGCAGCCAAGGGACTAGCGGGAGAGGAGAGACCCAGTACTTC.

The chain employs TRBV21-1 and TRBJ2-7; the D call of TRBD1 is as the table states it, not checked on the DNA. TRBV21-1 is described as a pseudogene. This CDR3 comprises 13 residues. CDR3: CASSAPGGCEQYF. The CDR3 DNA is TGTGCCAGCAGCGCCCCCGGAGGTTGCGAGCAGTACTTC.

The chain recombines TRBV20-1 with TRBJ2-2; tentatively, D is TRBD1 (6 bases). CDR3 size: 16 residues. Trimming removed 2 bases from V and 4 bases from J, with 17 bases in between. From germline, CDR1 is DFQATT and CDR2 SNEGSKA (reference sequence). The CDR3 sequence is CSARQTGSVSTGELFF. CDR3 nucleotides: TGCAGTGCTAGACAGACAGGTTCTGTCTCCACCGGGGAGCTGTTTTTT.

This clonotype was seen a few times. The chain couples TRBV18 to TRBJ2-7; D unclear. V shed 1 base and J shed 6 bases, with 13 bases lying between them. This CDR3 has 14 residues. CDR1 and CDR2 (germline): KGHSH, LQKENI. The CDR3 DNA follows: TGTGCCAGCTCACCACTGTCGATGGACGGCGAGCAGTACTTC. The encoded protein is CASSPLSMDGEQYF.

In its sample, this clonotype was seen a few times. The gene calls are TRBV5-1 and TRBJ2-3; 8 nucleotides match TRBD2. Germline trimming cut 1 base from V and 0 bases from J; bases unmatched to any gene: 7. CDR3 length: 17 amino acids. Germline V CDR1 and CDR2: SGHRS, YFSETQ. This CDR3 reads CASSLSHLAGSTDTQYF. CDR3 DNA: TGCGCCAGCAGCTTGAGTCACCTAGCGGGCAGCACAGATACGCAGTATTTT.

This clonotype has a count of ten or more. J is TRBJ2-7 and V is TRBV2; a weak D match, TRBD2 (5 bases). V was clipped by 0 bases and J by 3 bases, with 15 bases between them. CDR3 size: 16 residues. CDR1 is SNHLY, CDR2 FYNNEI, per germline. The CDR3 is CASSEAGLVEGYEQYF. DNA of the CDR3: TGTGCCAGCAGTGAAGCCGGGCTAGTAGAGGGCTACGAGCAGTACTTC.

There are a few counts of this clonotype. J is TRBJ1-2 and V is TRBV20-1; 10 bases are a match to TRBD1. V trimming: 6 bases; J trimming: 5 bases; junction bases outside the gene matches: 18. The CDR3 length is 17 residues. CDR1 DFQATT and CDR2 SNEGSKA come from the germline V gene (reference sequence). The CDR3, as DNA: TGCAGTGCCGCTACGACCGGGACAGGGGAAGATGGGTATGGCTACACCTTC. Translation gives CSAATTGTGEDGYGYTF.

V gene TRBV6-5 combines with J gene TRBJ2-3, with TRBD2 identical over 7 bases. The V and J ends lost 2 bases and 4 bases, in that order; junction bases with no gene match: 6. The CDR3 is made up of 15 amino acids. CDR1 is MNHEY and CDR2 is SVGAGI in the germline V gene. As DNA, the CDR3 is TGTGCCAGCAGTTACCGGGGCACTAGCGCAGATACGCAGTATTTT. Its protein product is CASSYRGTSADTQYF.

The CDR3 sequence: CASSSSGDQETQYF. As DNA, the CDR3 is TGCGCCAGCAGCTCCTCAGGAGATCAAGAGACCCAGTACTTC. The V and J genes are TRBV5-1 and TRBJ2-5; no firm D call. V lost 3 bases, J lost 2 bases, and 11 bases lay in between. This CDR3 spans 14 amino acids. The germline gives CDR1 SGHRS, CDR2 YFSETQ.

This clonotype was found many times. The chain has TRBV12-3 or TRBV12-4 and TRBJ1-2; no reliable D call. CDR3 length: 12 residues. V was trimmed by 6 bases and J by 5 bases, leaving 10 bases between them. The CDR3 DNA follows: TGTGCCAGCAGAGGAACTACATATGGCTACACCTTC. This gives the protein CASRGTTYGYTF.

The chain recombines TRBV10-3 with TRBJ2-7; D ambiguous. Trimming stripped 0 bases from V and 3 bases from J, with 12 bases between. CDR1 is ENHRY and CDR2 is SYGVKD in the germline V gene. This CDR3 comprises 15 residues. In nucleotides, the CDR3 is TGTGCCATCAGTGAGTCTTATGAGACACACTACGAGCAGTACTTC. This codes for CAISESYETHYEQYF.

J is TRBJ2-5 and V is TRBV5-1; no clear D gene. Germline CDR1 SGHRS, CDR2 YFSETQ. The V end lost 0 bases, the J end lost 2 bases, and 11 bases lay between the germline ends. The CDR3 spans 15 residues. The CDR3 DNA reads as TGCGCCAGCAGCTTGGACGGAATGCTACAAGAGACCCAGTACTTC. Protein sequence: CASSLDGMLQETQYF.

This clonotype was counted only a few times. The chain combines TRBV12-3 or TRBV12-4 with TRBJ2-1, with 10 nucleotides matching TRBD2. This CDR3 comprises 16 residues. V lost 5 bases to trimming and J lost 8 bases; unmatched junction nucleotides: 12. CDR3 in amino acids: CASSLTFSGRGDEQFF. CDR3 nucleotide sequence: TGTGCCAGCAGTCTAACCTTCAGCGGGAGGGGCGATGAGCAGTTCTTC.

The chain links TRBV15 to TRBJ1-2, with a tentative D call TRBD1 (5 bases). V was shortened by 0 bases and J by 4 bases, with 6 bases between the two germline ends. In germline, CDR1 is LNHNV, CDR2 YYDKDF (reference sequence). The CDR3 has 13 amino acids. CDR3 region: CATSRDGAYGYTF. As DNA, the CDR3 is TGTGCCACCAGCAGAGATGGGGCCTATGGCTACACCTTC.

This clonotype has just a few counts. The chain uses TRBV7-9 and TRBJ1-5; D remains ambiguous. CDR1 SEHNR and CDR2 FQNEAQ come from the germline V gene (reference sequence). The CDR3 totals 12 residues. Trimming took 2 bases from V and 8 from J, leaving 7 bases between them. The CDR3 is CASSLPGEPQHF. In nucleotides, the CDR3 is TGTGCCAGCAGCTTACCCGGAGAGCCCCAGCATTTT.

V gene TRBV11-2 combines with J gene TRBJ2-6; D is unresolved. This CDR3 is built from 17 residues. Deletions cut 1 base from V and 0 bases from J, with 10 bases between. The germline gives CDR1 SGHAT, CDR2 FQNNGV. The CDR3 region has the DNA TGTGCCAGCAGCTTAGTCCGGTCGCTCTCTGGGGCCAACGTCCTGACTTTC. It yields the protein CASSLVRSLSGANVLTF.

This clonotype was found a few times. This chain joins TRBV19 and TRBJ1-1; D uncertain. The V end lost 2 bases, the J end lost 0 bases, and 7 bases lay between the germline ends. In germline, CDR1 is LNHDA, CDR2 SQIVND (reference sequence). This CDR3 region has 14 residues. The CDR3 here is CASSIFGLNTEAFF. DNA of the CDR3: TGTGCCAGTAGTATATTCGGCTTGAACACTGAAGCTTTCTTT.

The rearrangement joins TRBV28 to TRBJ2-3; tentatively, D is TRBD1 (6 bases). CDR3 length equals 13 residues. CDR1 MDHEN and CDR2 SYDVKM come from the germline V gene. The V end lost 1 base, the J end lost 11 bases, and 13 bases lay between the germline ends. The CDR3 loop is CASSLSQGGGQYF. The DNA for the CDR3 is TGTGCCAGCAGTTTATCACAGGGCGGAGGGCAGTATTTT. The whole variable domain, remainder taken from reference TRBV28 and TRBJ2-3, is DVKVTQSSRYLVKRTGEKVFLECVQDMDHENMFWYRQDPGLGLRLIYFSYDVKMKEKGDIPEGYSVSREKKERFSLILESASTNQTSMYLCASSLSQGGGQYFGPGTRLTVL.

The chain carries TRBV7-2 and TRBJ1-6; D is undetermined. This CDR3 comprises 15 residues. V lost 3 bases and J lost 10, with 16 bases in between. Germline CDR1 SGHTA, CDR2 FQGNSA. In DNA form, the CDR3 reads TGTGCCAGCAGCTTCTGGACCCGCTCGGGGTCACCCCTCCACTTT. As protein: CASSFWTRSGSPLHF. The full variable domain, in which reference TRBV7-2 and TRBJ1-6 provide the parts outside the CDR3, is GAGVSQSPSNKVTEKGKDVELRCDPISGHTALYWYRQSLGQGLEFLIYFQGNSAPDKSGLPSDRFSAERTGGSVSTLTIQRTQQEDSAVYLCASSFWTRSGSPLHFGNGTRLTVT.